This T cell receptor (beta chain) was sequenced for a study of blood T cell repertoires in COVID-19. Germline V gives CDR1 SGHRS, CDR2 YFSETQ. Trimming cost V 5 bases and J 1 base, with 6 bases left between them. The CDR3 sequence is 12 residues long. The method was immunoSEQ multiplex PCR; TCRdb's version includes in-frame clones alone and lacks a portion of them. The table has some 300,000 clones, around 87% seen once. The TCR sequence derives from an older man with acute or convalescent COVID-19. The rearrangement joins TRBV5-1 to TRBJ1-2; D uncertain. Sequencing was done on a sample of peripheral blood. CDR3 sequence reads: CASRQHNYGYTF. CDR3 nucleotide sequence: TGCGCCAGCAGACAACATAACTATGGCTACACCTTC.